This TCR beta chain was sequenced for a study of blood T cell repertoires in COVID-19. As handled by the study authors: Cell counts per sample came from amplifying reference gene primers. Assay: immunoSEQ multiplex PCR; the TCRdb copy retains only in-frame clones and omits some. Clone size and V and J calls were adopted from that table, with D and trimming inferred from the DNA. The sample contains about 64,000 clones, about 90% of which appear only once. The CDR3 length is 14 residues. Germline CDR1 reads SEHNR; CDR2 reads FQNEAQ (reference sequence). V gave up 7 bases and J gave up 1 base, with 11 bases separating them.

This clonotype was obtained from a woman aged 60-75 years with COVID-19, enrolled during active disease. Input material: peripheral blood. V is TRBV7-9 and J is TRBJ2-1, with D maybe TRBD2 (6 bases). For the CDR3, the DNA is TGTGCCAGCATAGGAGGAGGGTCCTACAATGAGCAGTTCTTC. Its translation is CASIGGGSYNEQFF.